This passage covers 10 T cell receptor beta chains from one sample sequenced in a study of CD8+ T cells in alopecia areata. Treatment indicated: oral pan-JAK inhibitor, 5-10 mg twice daily. RNA, once extracted, was reverse transcribed into cDNA for use as the sequencing template. TCRdb's copy holds only in-frame clones and misses some; the assay was immunoSEQ multiplex PCR. The sample has some 200,000 clones, roughly 50% seen once. Sequenced material: CD8+ T cells sorted from blood, taken at week 24, from a patient treated with tofacitinib. Receptors originate from a human donor with alopecia areata.

A remark on this clone: One junction end disagrees with the germline gene, perhaps due to a read error. The V gene is TRBV7-7, the J gene TRBJ2-1, with D perhaps TRBD1 or TRBD2 (6 bases each). CDR3 length equals 14 residues. The germline V gene has CDR1 SSHAT and CDR2 FNYEAQ (reference sequence). This chain's CDR3 is CASSLGGPYNEQFF. The CDR3, as DNA: TGTGCTAGCAGCTTAGGGGGGCCCTACAATGAGCAGTTCTTC.

The J gene is TRBJ2-7, the V gene TRBV4-1; tentative D call: TRBD1 (5 bases). The germline V gene has CDR1 MGHRA and CDR2 YSYEKL. Trimming removed 0 bases at V and 2 bases at J, with 11 bases between. The CDR3 has 15 residues. This CDR3 reads CASSQDQGSPYEQYF. In DNA, the CDR3 is TGCGCCAGCAGCCAAGACCAGGGTAGCCCCTACGAGCAGTACTTC.

The V call is TRBV9, the J call TRBJ2-3, with a tentative D call TRBD2 (6 bases). The length of the CDR3 is 11 residues. The V end lost 5 bases, the J end lost 6 bases, and 7 bases lay between the germline ends. Germline CDR1 SGDLS, CDR2 YYNGEE. The CDR3 DNA follows: TGTGCCAGCAGTCTAGCGGATACGCAGTATTTT. It codes for CASSLADTQYF.

Worth noting for this clone: A read error may account for a junction end that differs from germline. The V gene is TRBV6-5, the J gene TRBJ2-2, with 7 bases fitting TRBD1. This CDR3 is 13 amino acids long. The germline CDR1 and CDR2 sequences are MNHEY and SVGAGI. The CDR3 DNA is TGTGTCAGCAGTTCCGGGACAGCCGGGGAGCTGTTTTTT. Amino acid sequence: CVSSSGTAGELFF.

The chain combines TRBV29-1 with TRBJ1-2; D is undetermined. V dropped 4 bases and J dropped 7 bases, with 10 bases sitting between them. Per germline, CDR1 SQVTM and CDR2 ANQGSEA. This CDR3 region has 11 residues. DNA for the CDR3: TGCAGCGTTGTAACTCGGCGTGGCTACACCTTC. Translated: CSVVTRRGYTF.

The J gene is TRBJ2-5, the V gene TRBV5-6; D unresolved. The CDR3 spans 13 residues. Per germline, CDR1 SGHDT and CDR2 YYEEEE. Trimming pared 1 base from V and 2 bases from J, leaving 6 bases between. The DNA for the CDR3 is TGTGCCAGCAGCTTGTCACAGCAAGAGACCCAGTACTTC. Translation: CASSLSQQETQYF.

This chain connects TRBV30 to TRBJ1-2, with a tentative D call TRBD1 (5 bases). There are 12 residues in the CDR3. The V end was cut by 4 bases, the J end by 3 bases, with 9 bases between. CDR1 is GTSNPN and CDR2 is SVGIG in the germline V gene (reference sequence). For the CDR3, the DNA is TGTGCCTGGAAGGGACCGCACTATGGCTACACCTTC. Its translation is CAWKGPHYGYTF.

The V gene is TRBV30, the J gene TRBJ1-5; D ambiguous. Germline assignment: CDR1 GTSNPN and CDR2 SVGIG (reference sequence). The CDR3 is made up of 14 amino acids. The V end was cut by 1 base, the J end by 0 bases, with 7 bases between. CDR3 nucleotide sequence: TGTGCCTGGAGTGCGGGGTATAGCAATCAGCCCCAGCATTTT. Protein sequence: CAWSAGYSNQPQHF.

The chain is built from TRBV20-1 and TRBJ2-3; D may be TRBD2 (5 bases). The germline V gene encodes CDR1 DFQATT and CDR2 SNEGSKA (reference sequence). The CDR3 loop spans 8 amino acids. Trimming removed 6 bases from V and 12 bases from J, with 7 bases in between. DNA of the CDR3: TGCAGTGCAGAGGGACAGTATTTT. This gives the protein CSAEGQYF.

This clone was seen a handful of times. The rearrangement uses TRBV7-9 and TRBJ1-4; the D gene is possibly TRBD1 (6 bases). The germline V gene has CDR1 SEHNR and CDR2 FQNEAQ (reference sequence). V lost 3 bases to trimming and J lost 14 bases, with 10 bases between them. The length of the CDR3 is 11 residues. In nucleotides, the CDR3 is TGTGCCAGCAGCTTTGACAGGAGGCTGTTTTTT. Residues: CASSFDRRLFF.